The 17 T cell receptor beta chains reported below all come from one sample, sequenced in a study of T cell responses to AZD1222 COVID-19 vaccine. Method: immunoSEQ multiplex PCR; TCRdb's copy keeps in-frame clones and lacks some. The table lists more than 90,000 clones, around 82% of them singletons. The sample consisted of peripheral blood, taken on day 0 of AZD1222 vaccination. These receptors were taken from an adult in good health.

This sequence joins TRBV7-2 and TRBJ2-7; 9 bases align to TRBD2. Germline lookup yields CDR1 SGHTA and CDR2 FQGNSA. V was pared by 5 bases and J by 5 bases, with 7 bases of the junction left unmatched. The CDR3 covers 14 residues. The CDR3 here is CASSLIAGEDEQYF. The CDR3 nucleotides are TGTGCCAGCAGCCTTATAGCGGGAGAAGACGAGCAGTACTTC.

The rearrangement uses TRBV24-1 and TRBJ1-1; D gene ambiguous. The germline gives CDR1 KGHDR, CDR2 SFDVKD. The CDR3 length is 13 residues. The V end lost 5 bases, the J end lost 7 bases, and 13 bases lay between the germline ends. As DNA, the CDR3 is TGTGCCACCAGTGCAGGTCAGGTGAATGAAGCTTTCTTT. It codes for CATSAGQVNEAFF.

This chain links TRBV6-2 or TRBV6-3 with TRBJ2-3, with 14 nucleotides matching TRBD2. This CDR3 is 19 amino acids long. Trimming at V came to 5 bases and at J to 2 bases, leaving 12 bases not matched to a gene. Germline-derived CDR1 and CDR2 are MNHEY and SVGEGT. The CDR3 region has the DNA TGTGCCAGCAGTAGACAGCCGGGACTAGCGGGGGCCAACACAGATACGCAGTATTTT. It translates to CASSRQPGLAGANTDTQYF.

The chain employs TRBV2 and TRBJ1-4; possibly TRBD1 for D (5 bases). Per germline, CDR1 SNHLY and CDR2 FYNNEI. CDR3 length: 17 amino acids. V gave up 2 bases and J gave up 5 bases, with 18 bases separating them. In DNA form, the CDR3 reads TGTGCCAGCAGTGAACGGGCAGGGCCCCAACGAAATGAAAAACTGTTTTTT. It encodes CASSERAGPQRNEKLFF.

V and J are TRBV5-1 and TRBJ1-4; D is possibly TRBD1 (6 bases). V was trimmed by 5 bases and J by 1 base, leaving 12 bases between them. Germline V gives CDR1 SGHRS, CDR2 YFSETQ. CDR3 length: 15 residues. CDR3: CASRDAGETNEKLFF. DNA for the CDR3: TGCGCCAGCAGGGATGCAGGGGAAACTAATGAAAAACTGTTTTTT. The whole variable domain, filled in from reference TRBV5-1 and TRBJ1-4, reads KAGVTQTPRYLIKTRGQQVTLSCSPISGHRSVSWYQQTPGQGLQFLFEYFSETQRNKGNFPGRFSGRQFSNSRSEMNVSTLELGDSALYLCASRDAGETNEKLFFGSGTQLSVL.

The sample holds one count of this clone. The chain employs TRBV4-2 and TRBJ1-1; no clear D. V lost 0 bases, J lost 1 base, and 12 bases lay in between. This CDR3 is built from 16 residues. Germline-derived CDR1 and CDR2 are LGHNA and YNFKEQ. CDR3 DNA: TGTGCCAGCAGCCAAGATAGCAGAGGAGAGAACACTGAAGCTTTCTTT. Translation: CASSQDSRGENTEAFF.

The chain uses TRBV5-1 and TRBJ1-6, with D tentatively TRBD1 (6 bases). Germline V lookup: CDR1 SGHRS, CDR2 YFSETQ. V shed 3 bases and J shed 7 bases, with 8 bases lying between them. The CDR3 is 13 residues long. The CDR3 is CASSSTGNSPLHF. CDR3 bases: TGCGCCAGCAGCTCTACAGGGAATTCACCCCTCCACTTT.

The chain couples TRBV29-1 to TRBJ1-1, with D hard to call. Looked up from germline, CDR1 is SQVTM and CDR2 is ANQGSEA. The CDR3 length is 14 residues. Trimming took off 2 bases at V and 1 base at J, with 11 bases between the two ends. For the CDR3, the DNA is TGCAGCGTTGAATCGGTCAGAAGGAACACTGAAGCTTTCTTT. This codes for CSVESVRRNTEAFF.

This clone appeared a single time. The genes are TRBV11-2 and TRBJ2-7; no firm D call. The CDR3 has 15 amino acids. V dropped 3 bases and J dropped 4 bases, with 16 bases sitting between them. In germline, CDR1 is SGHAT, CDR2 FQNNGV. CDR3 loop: CASSFSLPPAYEQYF. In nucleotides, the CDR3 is TGTGCCAGCAGCTTCTCGCTACCTCCCGCGTACGAGCAGTACTTC.

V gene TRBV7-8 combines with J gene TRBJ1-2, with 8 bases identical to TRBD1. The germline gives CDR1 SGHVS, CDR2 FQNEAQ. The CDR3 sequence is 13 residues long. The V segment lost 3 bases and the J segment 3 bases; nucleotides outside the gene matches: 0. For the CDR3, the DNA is TGTGCCAGCAGCTTGGACAGGGACTATGGCTACACCTTC. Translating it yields CASSLDRDYGYTF. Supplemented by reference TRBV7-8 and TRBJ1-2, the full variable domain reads GAGVSQSPRYKVAKRGQDVALRCDPISGHVSLFWYQQALGQGPEFLTYFQNEAQLDKSGLPSDRFFAERPEGSVSTLKIQRTQQEDSAVYLCASSLDRDYGYTFGSGTRLTVV.

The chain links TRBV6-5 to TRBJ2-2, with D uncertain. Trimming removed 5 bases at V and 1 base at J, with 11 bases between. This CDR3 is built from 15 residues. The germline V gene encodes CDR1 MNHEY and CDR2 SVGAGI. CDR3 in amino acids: CASSRERLNTGELFF. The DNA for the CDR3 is TGTGCCAGCAGTCGAGAGCGATTGAACACCGGGGAGCTGTTTTTT.

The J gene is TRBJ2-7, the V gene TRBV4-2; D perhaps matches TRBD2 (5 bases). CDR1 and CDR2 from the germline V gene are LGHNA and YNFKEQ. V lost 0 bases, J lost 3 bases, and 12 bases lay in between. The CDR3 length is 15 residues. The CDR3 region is CASSQDFSAGYEQYF. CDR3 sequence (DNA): TGTGCCAGCAGCCAAGATTTCAGCGCGGGCTACGAGCAGTACTTC.

The CDR3 spells CASSYPGSSEQYF. The CDR3 bases are TGTGCCAGCAGTTACCCCGGGTCCTCTGAGCAGTACTTC. The chain is built from TRBV6-5 and TRBJ2-7; D is unresolved. CDR1 and CDR2 from the germline V gene are MNHEY and SVGAGI. This CDR3 has 13 amino acids. V was pared by 2 bases and J by 7 bases, with 12 bases between.

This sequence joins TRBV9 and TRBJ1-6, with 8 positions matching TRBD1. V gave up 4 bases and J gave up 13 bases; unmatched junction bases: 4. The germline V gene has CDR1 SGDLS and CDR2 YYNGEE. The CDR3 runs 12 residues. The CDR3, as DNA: TGTGCCAGCAGCACTTCAGGGGGCCCCCTCCACTTT. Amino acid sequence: CASSTSGGPLHF.

CDR3 sequence: CASSLLAGGGGDTQYF. The CDR3 DNA sequence: TGTGCCAGCTCACTGCTAGCGGGAGGAGGGGGAGATACGCAGTATTTT. V gene TRBV18 combines with J gene TRBJ2-3, with TRBD2 matching 11 bases. This CDR3 contains 16 residues. The J segment lost 5 bases and the V segment lost 4 bases, leaving 8 bases of the junction unmatched. Germline CDR1 KGHSH, CDR2 LQKENI.

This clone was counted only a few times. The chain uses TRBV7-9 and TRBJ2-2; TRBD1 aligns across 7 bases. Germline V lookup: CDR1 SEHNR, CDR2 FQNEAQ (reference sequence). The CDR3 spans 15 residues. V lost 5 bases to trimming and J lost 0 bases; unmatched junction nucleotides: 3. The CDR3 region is CASSPGTANTGELFF. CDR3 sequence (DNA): TGTGCCAGCAGCCCCGGGACAGCGAACACCGGGGAGCTGTTTTTT.

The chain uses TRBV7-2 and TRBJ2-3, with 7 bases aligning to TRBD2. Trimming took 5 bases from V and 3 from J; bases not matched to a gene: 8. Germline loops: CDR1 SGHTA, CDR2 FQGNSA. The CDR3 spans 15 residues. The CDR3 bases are TGTGCCAGCAGCCCCGGGGGAGGGCCGACAGATACGCAGTATTTT. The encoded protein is CASSPGGGPTDTQYF.